This T cell receptor (beta chain) comes out of a study of control samples from healthy donors and cancer patients. Germline V gives CDR1 SNHLY, CDR2 FYNNEI. Trimming took 6 bases from V and 3 from J; bases not matched to a gene: 4. The CDR3 runs 13 residues. The protocol was immunoSEQ multiplex PCR, while the TCRdb copy is restricted to in-frame clones and leaves out a portion. The profile shows around 40,000 clones, 91% of them singletons. The sequencing sample was made of PBMCs. The sequence was collected from a woman aged 40 to 49 with head and neck cancer. The rearrangement joins TRBV2 to TRBJ2-5, with TRBD1 identical over 7 bases. Here the CDR3 DNA reads TGTGCCAGCAGCCTTGACAGGGAAGAGACCCAGTACTTC. This translates into CASSLDREETQYF.